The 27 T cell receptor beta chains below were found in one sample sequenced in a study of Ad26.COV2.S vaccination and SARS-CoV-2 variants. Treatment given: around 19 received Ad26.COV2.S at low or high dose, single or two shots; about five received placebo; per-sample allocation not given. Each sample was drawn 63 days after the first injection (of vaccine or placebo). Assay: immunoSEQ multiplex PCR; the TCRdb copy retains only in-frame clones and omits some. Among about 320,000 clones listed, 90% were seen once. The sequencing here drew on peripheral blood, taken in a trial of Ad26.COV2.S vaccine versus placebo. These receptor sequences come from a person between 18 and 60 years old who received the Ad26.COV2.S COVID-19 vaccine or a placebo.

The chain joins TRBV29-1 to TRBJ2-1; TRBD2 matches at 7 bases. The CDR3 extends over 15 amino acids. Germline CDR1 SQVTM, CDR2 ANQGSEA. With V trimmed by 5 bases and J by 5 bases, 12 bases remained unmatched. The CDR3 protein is CSVKNLASGNNEQFF. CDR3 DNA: TGCAGCGTTAAAAATTTGGCTAGCGGAAACAATGAGCAGTTCTTC.

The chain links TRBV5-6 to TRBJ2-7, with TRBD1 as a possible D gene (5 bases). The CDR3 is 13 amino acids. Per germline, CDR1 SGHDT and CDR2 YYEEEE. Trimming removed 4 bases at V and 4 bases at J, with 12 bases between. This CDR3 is CASSRVDSYEQYV. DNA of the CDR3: TGTGCCAGCAGCCGAGTCGACAGTTACGAGCAGTACGTC.

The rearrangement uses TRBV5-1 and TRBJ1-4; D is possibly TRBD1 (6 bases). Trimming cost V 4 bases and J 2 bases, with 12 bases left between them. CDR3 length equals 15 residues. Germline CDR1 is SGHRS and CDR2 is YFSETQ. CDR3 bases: TGCGCCAGCAGCCCCCAGGGGTCTACTAATGAAAAACTGTTTTTT. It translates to CASSPQGSTNEKLFF. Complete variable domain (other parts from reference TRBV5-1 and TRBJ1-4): KAGVTQTPRYLIKTRGQQVTLSCSPISGHRSVSWYQQTPGQGLQFLFEYFSETQRNKGNFPGRFSGRQFSNSRSEMNVSTLELGDSALYLCASSPQGSTNEKLFFGSGTQLSVL.

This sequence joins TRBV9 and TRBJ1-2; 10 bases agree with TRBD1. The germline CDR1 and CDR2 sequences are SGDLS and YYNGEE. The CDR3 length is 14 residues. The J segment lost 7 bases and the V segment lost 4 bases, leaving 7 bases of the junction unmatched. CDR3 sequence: CASSTRTGGSGYTF. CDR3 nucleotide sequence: TGTGCCAGCAGCACCAGGACAGGGGGTTCTGGCTACACCTTC.

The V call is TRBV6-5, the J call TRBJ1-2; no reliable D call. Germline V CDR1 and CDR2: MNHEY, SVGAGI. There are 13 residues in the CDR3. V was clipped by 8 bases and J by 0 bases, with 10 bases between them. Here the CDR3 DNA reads TGTGCCAGCCAGGACTTATCTAACTATGGCTACACCTTC. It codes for CASQDLSNYGYTF.

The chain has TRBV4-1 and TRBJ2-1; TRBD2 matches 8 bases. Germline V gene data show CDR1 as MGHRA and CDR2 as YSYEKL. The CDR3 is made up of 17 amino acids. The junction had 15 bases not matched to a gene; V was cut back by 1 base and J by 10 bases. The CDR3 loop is CASSQAFPGGPGSEQFF. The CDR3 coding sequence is TGCGCCAGCAGCCAAGCTTTCCCGGGGGGGCCCGGGTCAGAGCAGTTCTTC.

The CDR3 nucleotides are TGTGCCAGCAGTGCTACGTTCTTGAACACTGAAGCTTTCTTT. This codes for CASSATFLNTEAFF. The rearrangement links TRBV2 to TRBJ1-1; D is unclear. The CDR3 has 14 residues. V was cut by 4 bases and J by 0 bases, with 9 bases left in between. Germline CDR1 is SNHLY and CDR2 is FYNNEI.

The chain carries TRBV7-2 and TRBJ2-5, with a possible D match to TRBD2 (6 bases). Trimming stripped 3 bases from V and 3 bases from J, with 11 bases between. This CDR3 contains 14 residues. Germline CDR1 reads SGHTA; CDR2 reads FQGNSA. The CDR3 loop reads CASSFQRAKETQYF. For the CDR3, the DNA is TGTGCCAGCAGCTTCCAGCGGGCTAAAGAGACCCAGTACTTC. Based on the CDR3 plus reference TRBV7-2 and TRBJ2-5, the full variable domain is GAGVSQSPSNKVTEKGKDVELRCDPISGHTALYWYRQSLGQGLEFLIYFQGNSAPDKSGLPSDRFSAERTGGSVSTLTIQRTQQEDSAVYLCASSFQRAKETQYFGPGTRLLVL.

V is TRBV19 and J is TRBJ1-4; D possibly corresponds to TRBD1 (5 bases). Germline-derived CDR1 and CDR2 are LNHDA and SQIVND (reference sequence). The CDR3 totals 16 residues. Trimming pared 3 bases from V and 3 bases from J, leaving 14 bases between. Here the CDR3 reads CASSMTVPGANEKLFF. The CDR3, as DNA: TGTGCCAGTAGTATGACAGTCCCGGGGGCTAATGAAAAACTGTTTTTT.

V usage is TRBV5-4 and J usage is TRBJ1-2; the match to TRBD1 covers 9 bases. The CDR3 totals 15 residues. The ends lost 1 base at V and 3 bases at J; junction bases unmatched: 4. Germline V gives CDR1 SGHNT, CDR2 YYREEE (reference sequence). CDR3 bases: TGTGCCAGCAGCTTGATCGGGACAGGGTACTATGGCTACACCTTC. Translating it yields CASSLIGTGYYGYTF.

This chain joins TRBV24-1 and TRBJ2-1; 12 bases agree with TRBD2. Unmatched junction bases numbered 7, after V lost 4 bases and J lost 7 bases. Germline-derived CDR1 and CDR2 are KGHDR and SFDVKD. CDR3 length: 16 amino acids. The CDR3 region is CATSEASGRVGNEQFF. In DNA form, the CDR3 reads TGTGCCACCAGTGAGGCTAGCGGGAGGGTGGGAAATGAGCAGTTCTTC.

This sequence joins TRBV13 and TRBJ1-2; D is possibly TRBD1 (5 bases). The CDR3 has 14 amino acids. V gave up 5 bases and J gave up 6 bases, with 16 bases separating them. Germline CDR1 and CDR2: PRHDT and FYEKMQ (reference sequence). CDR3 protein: CASSPTGGTDGYTF. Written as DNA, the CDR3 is TGTGCCAGCAGCCCCACGGGAGGGACGGATGGCTACACCTTC.

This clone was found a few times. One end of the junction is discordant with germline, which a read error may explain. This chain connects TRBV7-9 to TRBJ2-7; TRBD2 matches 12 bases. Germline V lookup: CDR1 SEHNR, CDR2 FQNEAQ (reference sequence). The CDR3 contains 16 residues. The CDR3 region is CASSSSSGGAALLHVF. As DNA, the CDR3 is TGTGCCAGCAGCTCATCTAGCGGGGGGGCCGCCCTCCTACATGTCTTC.

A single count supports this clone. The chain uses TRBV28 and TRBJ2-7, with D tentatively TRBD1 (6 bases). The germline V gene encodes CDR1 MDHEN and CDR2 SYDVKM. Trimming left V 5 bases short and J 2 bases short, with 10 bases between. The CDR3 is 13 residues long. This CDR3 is CASSRWTAYEQYV. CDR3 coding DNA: TGTGCCAGCAGTAGGTGGACAGCCTACGAGCAGTACGTC.

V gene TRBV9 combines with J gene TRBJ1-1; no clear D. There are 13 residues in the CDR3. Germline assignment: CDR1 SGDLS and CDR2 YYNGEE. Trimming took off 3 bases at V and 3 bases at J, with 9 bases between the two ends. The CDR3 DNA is TGTGCCAGCAGCGCACCAATCGACACTGAAGCTTTCTTT. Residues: CASSAPIDTEAFF.

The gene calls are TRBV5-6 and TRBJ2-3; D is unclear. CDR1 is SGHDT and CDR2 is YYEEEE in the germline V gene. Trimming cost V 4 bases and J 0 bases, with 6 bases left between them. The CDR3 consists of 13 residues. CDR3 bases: TGTGCCAGCAGCAAAATCAGCACAGATACGCAGTATTTT. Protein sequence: CASSKISTDTQYF.

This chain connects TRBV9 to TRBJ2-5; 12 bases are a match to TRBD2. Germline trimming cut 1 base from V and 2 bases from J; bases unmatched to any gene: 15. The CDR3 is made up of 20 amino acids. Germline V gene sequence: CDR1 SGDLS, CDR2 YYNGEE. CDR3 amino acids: CASSVKSPLAGGTLQETQYF. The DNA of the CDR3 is TGTGCCAGCAGCGTAAAGAGCCCCCTAGCGGGGGGGACCCTGCAAGAGACCCAGTACTTC.

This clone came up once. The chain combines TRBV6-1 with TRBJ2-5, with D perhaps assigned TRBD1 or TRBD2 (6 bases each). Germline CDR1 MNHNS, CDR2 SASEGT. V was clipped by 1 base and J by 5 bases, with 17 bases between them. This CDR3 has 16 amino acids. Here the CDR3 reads CASSEVSWGAQETQYF. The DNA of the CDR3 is TGTGCCAGCAGTGAAGTCTCGTGGGGGGCCCAGGAGACCCAGTACTTC.

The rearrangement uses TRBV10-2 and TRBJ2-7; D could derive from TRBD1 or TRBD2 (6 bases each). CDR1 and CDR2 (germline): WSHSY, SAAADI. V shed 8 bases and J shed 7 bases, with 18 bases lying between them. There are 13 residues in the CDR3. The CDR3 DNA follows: TGCGCCAGCTCAAAGGGGGGACCCCCGGAGCAGTACTTC. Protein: CASSKGGPPEQYF.

The CDR3 loop reads CASSVDGGAQETQYF. In DNA form, the CDR3 reads TGTGCCAGCAGCGTAGATGGGGGGGCTCAGGAGACCCAGTACTTC. The chain has TRBV9 and TRBJ2-5; D is perhaps TRBD2 (7 bases). The CDR3 loop spans 15 amino acids. In germline, CDR1 is SGDLS, CDR2 YYNGEE. Trimming cost V 0 bases and J 5 bases, with 14 bases left between them. The full variable domain, with the rest looked up from reference TRBV9 and TRBJ2-5, is DSGVTQTPKHLITATGQRVTLRCSPRSGDLSVYWYQQSLDQGLQFLIQYYNGEERAKGNILERFSAQQFPDLHSELNLSSLELGDSALYFCASSVDGGAQETQYFGPGTRLLVL.

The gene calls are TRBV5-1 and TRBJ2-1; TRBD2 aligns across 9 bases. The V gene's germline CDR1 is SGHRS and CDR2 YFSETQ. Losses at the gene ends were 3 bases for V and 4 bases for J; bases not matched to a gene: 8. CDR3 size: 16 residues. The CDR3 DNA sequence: TGCGCCAGCAGCTCCTTAGCGGGAGTGTGGTACAATGAGCAGTTCTTC. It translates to CASSSLAGVWYNEQFF.

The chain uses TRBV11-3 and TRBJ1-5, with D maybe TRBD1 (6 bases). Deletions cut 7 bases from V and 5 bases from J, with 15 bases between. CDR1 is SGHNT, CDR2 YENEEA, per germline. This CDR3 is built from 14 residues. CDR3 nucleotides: TGTGCCAGCAAAGGGGAGGGGGTTTATCAGCCCCAGCATTTT. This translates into CASKGEGVYQPQHF.

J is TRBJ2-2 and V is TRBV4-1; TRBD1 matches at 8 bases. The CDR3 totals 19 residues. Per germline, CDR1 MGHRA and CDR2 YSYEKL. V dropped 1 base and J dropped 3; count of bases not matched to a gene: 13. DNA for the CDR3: TGCGCCAGCAGCCAAGTAGGGTTCAGGGGGCTTGTGGACACCGGGGAGCTGTTTTTT. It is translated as CASSQVGFRGLVDTGELFF.

The CDR3, as DNA: TGTGCCAGTAGTAACGGACTACCTGGGAATTCACCCCTCCACTTT. Its protein is CASSNGLPGNSPLHF. J is TRBJ1-6 and V is TRBV19; no reliable D call. The CDR3 is made up of 15 amino acids. Germline CDR1 LNHDA, CDR2 SQIVND (reference sequence). The ends were cut back, 4 bases at V and 7 bases at J, with 14 bases in the middle.

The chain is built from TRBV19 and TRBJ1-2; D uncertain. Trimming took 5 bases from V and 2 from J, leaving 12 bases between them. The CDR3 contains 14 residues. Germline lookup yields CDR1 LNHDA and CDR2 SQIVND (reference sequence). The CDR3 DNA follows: TGTGCCAGTAGTGAGTCCCTCCTAAACTATGGCTACACCTTC. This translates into CASSESLLNYGYTF.

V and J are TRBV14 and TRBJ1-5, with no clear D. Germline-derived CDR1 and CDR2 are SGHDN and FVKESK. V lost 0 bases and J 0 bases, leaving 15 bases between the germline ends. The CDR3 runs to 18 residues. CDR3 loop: CASSQDWRLDNSNQPQHF. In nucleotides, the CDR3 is TGTGCCAGCAGCCAAGATTGGCGGCTAGATAATAGCAATCAGCCCCAGCATTTT.

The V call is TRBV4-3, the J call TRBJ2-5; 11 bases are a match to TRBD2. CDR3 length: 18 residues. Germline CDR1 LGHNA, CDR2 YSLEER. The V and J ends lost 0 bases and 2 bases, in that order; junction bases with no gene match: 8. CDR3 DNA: TGCGCCAGCAGCCAAGAACTACTAGCGGGAGTTGATCAAGAGACCCAGTACTTC. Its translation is CASSQELLAGVDQETQYF.